This T cell receptor beta chain originates from a study of shared clonotypes between healthy human individuals. Broader study findings: Clonotype sharing across donors was expected to vary with sequencing depth.

This clone has just one count. The antigen remains undetermined. Per the germline V gene, CDR1 is WSHSY and CDR2 is SAAADI. The CDR3 extends over 13 amino acids. V was trimmed by 4 bases and J by 2 bases, leaving 8 bases between them. Each replicate PCR on the sorted subsets used 150 to 200 ng DNA (around 30,000 T cell genomes). Sequencing was performed with immunoSEQ multiplex PCR; in TCRdb, only in-frame clones are kept and a portion is missing. In the table there are 600,000 to 750,000 clones, more than 70% of which are singletons. The clonotype originates from a woman aged 25 to 39 in good health. The V gene is TRBV10-2, the J gene TRBJ1-2; no reliable D call. Sequencing was performed on memory CD4+ T cells sorted from blood. Described subset: CD45RA-negative fraction. The CDR3 region has the DNA TGCGCCAGCAGTGTATCCCCAAACTATGGCTACACCTTC. The encoded protein is CASSVSPNYGYTF.